Listed here is a single T cell receptor beta chain. The time point was: peripheral blood 6 weeks after treatment start. Profiling relied on immunoSEQ multiplex PCR, and the TCRdb table lists in-frame clones only, not all of them. The data contain 20,000 to 25,000 clones, 91% of them singletons. This record belongs to a study of PD-L1 blockade in urothelial cancer. Germline assignment: CDR1 MDHEN and CDR2 SYDVKM. This CDR3 has 13 residues. V lost 3 bases, J lost 10 bases, and 6 bases stayed unmatched. This TCR was sampled from a woman between 55 and 75 years old with urothelial cancer. The specimen comprised PBMCs, sampled around atezolizumab (anti-PD-L1) treatment. The chain employs TRBV28 and TRBJ1-1, with 9 nucleotides matching TRBD1. CDR3 DNA: TGTGCCAGCAGTTTCCCGGACAGGGGTTCAGCTTTCTTT. It is translated as CASSFPDRGSAFF.